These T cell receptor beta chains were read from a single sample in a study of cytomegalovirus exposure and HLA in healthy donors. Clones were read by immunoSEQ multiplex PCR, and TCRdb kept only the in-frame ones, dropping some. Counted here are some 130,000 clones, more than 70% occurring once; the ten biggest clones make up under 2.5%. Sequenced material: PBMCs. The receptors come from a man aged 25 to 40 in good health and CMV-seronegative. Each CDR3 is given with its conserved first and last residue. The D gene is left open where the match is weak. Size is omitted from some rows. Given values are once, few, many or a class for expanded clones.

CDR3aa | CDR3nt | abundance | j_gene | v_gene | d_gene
CARSFSRVSYRRNEKLFF | TGTGCCAGAAGCTTTTCCCGAGTGTCGTACAGGCGGAATGAAAAACTGTTTTTT | once | TRBJ1-4 | TRBV5-3 | .
CASSPQTDQETQYF | TGTGCCAGCTCACCTCAGACAGACCAAGAGACCCAGTACTTC | . | TRBJ2-5 | TRBV18 | .
CASRGTGAYSNQPQHF | TGTGCCAGCAGGGGGACAGGGGCCTATAGCAATCAGCCCCAGCATTTT | . | TRBJ1-5 | TRBV28 | TRBD1
CASSRGTPAGGKNIQYF | TGTGCCAGCAGCCGAGGGACTCCCGCGGGTGGGAAAAACATTCAGTACTTC | . | TRBJ2-4 | TRBV7-9 | .
CASSLGDRDQPQHF | TGTGCCAGCAGTTTGGGGGACAGGGATCAGCCCCAGCATTTT | few | TRBJ1-5 | TRBV6-5 | TRBD1
CASSSGSTGTSGYNEQFF | TGTGCCAGCAGTTCGGGAAGTACCGGGACTAGCGGCTACAATGAGCAGTTCTTC | . | TRBJ2-1 | TRBV27 | TRBD2
CASRLDPLGGNTIYF | TGCGCCAGCAGGCTTGATCCCCTAGGCGGAAACACCATATATTTT | . | TRBJ1-3 | TRBV5-1 | .
CASKPGLETYEQYF | TGTGCCAGCAAACCGGGACTGGAGACCTACGAGCAGTACTTC | . | TRBJ2-7 | TRBV27 | .
CASSQAVEEAKNIQYF | TGTGCCAGCAGCCAAGCGGTAGAGGAGGCCAAAAACATTCAGTACTTC | few | TRBJ2-4 | TRBV4-2 | .
CASSGTSGASSYNEQFF | TGCGCCAGCAGCGGGACTAGCGGGGCCAGCTCCTACAATGAGCAGTTCTTC | . | TRBJ2-1 | TRBV5-1 | TRBD2
CASSYTLAYGDEQFF | TGTGCCAGCAGCTATACGCTAGCGTACGGGGATGAGCAGTTCTTC | . | TRBJ2-1 | TRBV7-2 | .
CASSVSGEKLFF | TGTGCCAGCAGTGTATCGGGGGAAAAACTGTTTTTT | . | TRBJ1-4 | TRBV2 | .
CASSHVAGRINEQFF | TGTGCCAGCAGCCACGTTGCGGGGCGGATAAATGAGCAGTTCTTC | . | TRBJ2-1 | TRBV14 | .
CASSLQQGAGANVLTF | TGTGCCAGCTCACTTCAACAGGGAGCTGGGGCCAACGTCCTGACTTTC | . | TRBJ2-6 | TRBV18 | .
CASSSGLAMETQYF | TGTGCCAGCAGCTCGGGACTAGCGATGGAGACCCAGTACTTC | . | TRBJ2-5 | TRBV9 | TRBD2
CASSSAGSVDEQFF | TGTGCCAGCAGTTCGGCGGGGAGCGTAGATGAGCAGTTCTTC | . | TRBJ2-1 | TRBV9 | .
CASSLYTGTGKETQYF | TGTGCCAGCAGCTTATATACCGGGACTGGAAAAGAGACCCAGTACTTC | . | TRBJ2-5 | TRBV11-2 | .
CASSRRSANTDTQYF | TGTGCCAGTAGTCGGAGGTCCGCGAACACAGATACGCAGTATTTT | few | TRBJ2-3 | TRBV19 | .
CAGGSGVPFF | TGTGCCGGGGGGTCGGGTGTACCGTTCTTC | few | TRBJ2-1 | TRBV6-1 | .
CASSLAPRGGIYGYTF | TGTGCCAGCAGCTTAGCCCCTAGGGGAGGGATCTATGGCTACACCTTC | . | TRBJ1-2 | TRBV7-8 | .
CASSLSRGQGNGYTF | TGTGCCAGCAGCTTAAGCAGGGGGCAAGGAAATGGCTACACCTTC | . | TRBJ1-2 | TRBV7-3 | TRBD1
CASTLLATSTDTQYF | TGTGCCAGCACCTTACTAGCGACTAGCACAGATACGCAGTATTTT | . | TRBJ2-3 | TRBV6-1 | TRBD2
CASSEQRQKLFF | TGTGCCAGCAGTGAGCAGAGGCAAAAACTGTTTTTT | . | TRBJ1-4 | TRBV2 | .